These 12 T cell receptor beta chains originate from one sample sequenced in a study of shared clonotypes between healthy human individuals. The data were produced by immunoSEQ multiplex PCR, yet TCRdb's version contains in-frame clones alone and is incomplete. This sample yields about 1.9 million clones, of which around 93% are seen a single time; more than 1.5% belongs to the top ten. The naive CD8 population came from CD45RO-negative cells selected for CCR7, without terminally differentiated effector memory CD45RA+ cells. The sequenced sample was naive CD8+ T cells from PBMCs. These receptors originate from a young man in good health. Some clones in this sample may be carry-over from other donors' samples.

Details on this clone: Within the sample, other DNA sequences also encode this same CDR3. The V gene is TRBV5-1, the J gene TRBJ2-5, with 11 bases that match TRBD1. The CDR3 has 15 amino acids. In germline, CDR1 is SGHRS, CDR2 YFSETQ. The ends lost 0 bases at V and 4 bases at J; junction bases unmatched: 2. CDR3 region: CASSLGTGGRETQYF. CDR3 DNA: TGCGCCAGCAGCTTGGGGACAGGGGGCAGAGAGACCCAGTACTTC.

The chain employs TRBV7-8 and TRBJ2-1; 10 nucleotides match TRBD2. V was clipped by 1 base and J by 8 bases; unmatched bases: 8. The CDR3 contains 16 residues. In germline, CDR1 is SGHVS, CDR2 FQNEAQ. CDR3 protein: CASSLDLAGAVDEQFF. DNA for the CDR3: TGTGCCAGCAGCTTAGACCTAGCGGGAGCAGTCGATGAGCAGTTCTTC.

A few counts support this clone. The same CDR3 can be traced to other DNA sequences in this sample. The rearrangement links TRBV27 to TRBJ1-1; D is unclear. This CDR3 has 13 amino acids. Trimming took off 2 bases at V and 0 bases at J, with 4 bases between the two ends. Germline V gene sequence: CDR1 MNHEY, CDR2 SMNVEV (reference sequence). In nucleotides, the CDR3 is TGTGCCAGCAGTTTACAGGTGAACACTGAAGCTTTCTTT. Translated, it gives CASSLQVNTEAFF.

The rearrangement uses TRBV11-2 and TRBJ2-1, with TRBD2 matching over 14 bases. Germline V gives CDR1 SGHAT, CDR2 FQNNGV. This CDR3 is 18 amino acids long. With 4 bases clipped from V and 2 bases from J, the junction kept 7 bases outside the gene matches. DNA of the CDR3: TGTGCCAGCAGCTCCGGACTAGCGGGAGGAGGGACCTACAATGAGCAGTTCTTC. This encodes CASSSGLAGGGTYNEQFF.

This sequence joins TRBV19 and TRBJ2-5, with D possibly TRBD2 on 5 matching bases. V lost 2 bases and J lost 4, with 14 bases in between. Germline CDR1 LNHDA, CDR2 SQIVND (reference sequence). There are 15 residues in the CDR3. The CDR3 here is CASSISPGSSETQYF. For the CDR3, the DNA is TGTGCCAGTAGTATATCGCCGGGAAGTTCAGAGACCCAGTACTTC.

The chain employs TRBV19 and TRBJ1-4; possible D gene TRBD1, 5 bases. Between the trimmed V and J ends, which lost 2 bases and 8 bases, there was a span of 12 bases. This CDR3 has 14 amino acids. The V gene's germline CDR1 is LNHDA and CDR2 SQIVND (reference sequence). The CDR3 nucleotides read TGTGCCAGTAGTATACAGGGAGGATACGAAAAACTGTTTTTT. This translates into CASSIQGGYEKLFF.

This clone came up once. This chain joins TRBV7-9 and TRBJ2-3, with D uncertain. Germline assignment: CDR1 SEHNR and CDR2 FQNEAQ (reference sequence). The CDR3 contains 15 residues. Deletions cut 5 bases from V and 1 base from J, with 13 bases between. CDR3 DNA: TGTGCCAGCAGCCCCCCCACAAGGGGCACAGATACGCAGTATTTT. This sequence encodes CASSPPTRGTDTQYF.

This clone was picked up one time. J is TRBJ2-7 and V is TRBV30; D may be TRBD1 or TRBD2 (6 bases each). CDR3 size: 13 residues. With 5 bases removed from V and 2 bases from J, the gap between germline ends came to 13 bases. The germline gives CDR1 GTSNPN, CDR2 SVGIG (reference sequence). The CDR3, as DNA: TGTGCCTGGGGAGGGGACATTGCCTACGAGCAGTACTTC. As protein: CAWGGDIAYEQYF.

V and J are TRBV27 and TRBJ2-2; 8 bases line up with TRBD1. The CDR3 spans 14 residues. Germline lookup yields CDR1 MNHEY and CDR2 SMNVEV (reference sequence). Trimming at V came to 6 bases and at J to 6 bases, leaving 6 bases not matched to a gene. The CDR3 coding sequence is TGTGCCAGCAGGGTCACAGGGGGACCCGGGGAGCTGTTTTTT. Protein: CASRVTGGPGELFF.

This clone was seen a single time. The V call is TRBV27, the J call TRBJ2-4; possible D gene TRBD1, 6 bases. With 5 bases removed from V and 4 bases from J, the gap between germline ends came to 12 bases. This CDR3 contains 14 residues. Per germline, CDR1 MNHEY and CDR2 SMNVEV (reference sequence). CDR3: CASSPGQSKNIQYF. As DNA, the CDR3 is TGTGCCAGCAGTCCAGGACAGAGTAAAAACATTCAGTACTTC.

The CDR3 protein is CASSLGTWALNEQFF. CDR3 sequence (DNA): TGTGCCAGCAGCCTAGGGACATGGGCGCTCAATGAGCAGTTCTTC. V and J are TRBV9 and TRBJ2-1; possibly TRBD1 for D (6 bases). From germline, CDR1 is SGDLS and CDR2 YYNGEE. Between the trimmed V and J ends, which lost 4 bases and 6 bases, there was a span of 17 bases. There are 15 residues in the CDR3.

Regarding this clone: This same CDR3 is encoded by further DNA sequences in the sample. This rearrangement joins TRBV30 to TRBJ2-7; unclear D gene. V was shortened by 2 bases and J by 5 bases, with 7 bases between the two germline ends. This CDR3 contains 11 residues. The germline gives CDR1 GTSNPN, CDR2 SVGIG (reference sequence). CDR3 amino acids: CAWSLGDEQYF. CDR3 DNA sequence: TGTGCCTGGAGTCTCGGCGACGAGCAGTACTTC.